These 21 T cell receptor beta chains were all obtained from the same sample, sequenced in a study of PD-1 blockade in classical Hodgkin lymphoma. Sequencing was performed with immunoSEQ multiplex PCR; in TCRdb, only in-frame clones are kept and a portion is missing. The sample has about 62,000 clones; 88% are singletons. Every patient had relapsed following autologous stem cell transplantation, and cohorts differed in brentuximab vedotin exposure. The specimen comprised peripheral blood mononuclear cells (PBMCs), sampled at baseline. Source of these receptors: a human donor with classical Hodgkin lymphoma.

The V and J genes are TRBV19 and TRBJ2-7; 10 nucleotides align to TRBD1. Looked up from germline, CDR1 is LNHDA and CDR2 is SQIVND (reference sequence). Trimming cost V 3 bases and J 2 bases; bases outside gene matches: 4. The CDR3 runs to 15 residues. In DNA, the CDR3 is TGTGCCAGTAGTATGGGACAGGGGATAGCCTACGAGCAGTACTTC. This codes for CASSMGQGIAYEQYF.

The chain joins TRBV11-2 to TRBJ2-7; 9 bases fit TRBD1. CDR1 and CDR2 from the germline V gene are SGHAT and FQNNGV. Trimming removed 5 bases from V and 3 bases from J; junction bases left unmatched: 8. The CDR3 runs 15 residues. In DNA form, the CDR3 reads TGTGCCAGCAGCCGACCGGGACAGGGACTCTACGAGCAGTACTTC. As protein: CASSRPGQGLYEQYF.

This chain links TRBV5-1 with TRBJ2-7; 7 nucleotides align to TRBD2. The CDR3 extends over 17 amino acids. The trim removed 1 base at V and 6 bases at J, leaving 16 bases unmatched. From germline, CDR1 is SGHRS and CDR2 YFSETQ. CDR3 sequence (DNA): TGCGCCAGCAGCTTGTGGGCGGGAGCCGGGACCCGACTCGAGCAGTACTTC. Residues: CASSLWAGAGTRLEQYF.

V usage is TRBV9 and J usage is TRBJ1-1; D unresolved. Germline lookup yields CDR1 SGDLS and CDR2 YYNGEE. The CDR3 has 11 residues. Trimming removed 7 bases at V and 4 bases at J, with 8 bases between. The CDR3: CASGVGTEAFF. Here the CDR3 DNA reads TGTGCCAGCGGAGTGGGCACTGAAGCTTTCTTT.

Concerning this clone itself: A junction boundary mismatches the germline segment, possibly from a read error. The V gene is TRBV28, the J gene TRBJ1-6; D is ambiguous. Germline V lookup: CDR1 MDHEN, CDR2 SYDVKM. The length of the CDR3 is 12 residues. CDR3 DNA sequence: TGTGCCAGCAGATTATATAATTCACCCCTCCACTTT. The encoded protein is CASRLYNSPLHF.

The chain joins TRBV5-1 to TRBJ1-1; D is ambiguous. CDR3 length equals 15 residues. The germline CDR1 and CDR2 sequences are SGHRS and YFSETQ. V was shortened by 4 bases and J by 4 bases, with 17 bases between the two germline ends. The CDR3 is CASSPLGSRGTEAFF. CDR3 nucleotides: TGCGCCAGCAGCCCCCTGGGAAGCCGCGGCACTGAAGCTTTCTTT.

About this clone itself: Other DNA sequences in this specimen translate into the identical CDR3. The chain joins TRBV9 to TRBJ2-2; D remains unclear. This CDR3 has 12 amino acids. Trimming removed 6 bases at V and 3 bases at J, with 6 bases between. Germline CDR1 is SGDLS and CDR2 is YYNGEE. CDR3 DNA sequence: TGTGCCAGCAACTCCGACACCGGGGAGCTGTTTTTT. Protein product: CASNSDTGELFF.

This clone came up a few times. V and J are TRBV7-9 and TRBJ1-1; 9 positions match TRBD1. Trimming took 1 base from V and 8 from J; bases not matched to a gene: 8. CDR3 length: 15 amino acids. CDR1 and CDR2 (germline): SEHNR, FQNEAQ (reference sequence). The CDR3 loop is CASSLDFGTGLEAFF. As DNA, the CDR3 is TGTGCCAGCAGCTTAGACTTTGGGACAGGGCTCGAAGCTTTCTTT.

The chain uses TRBV19 and TRBJ2-3; D is unresolved. Between the trimmed V and J ends, which lost 4 bases and 3 bases, there was a span of 11 bases. The CDR3 length is 14 residues. Looked up from germline, CDR1 is LNHDA and CDR2 is SQIVND (reference sequence). The CDR3 DNA follows: TGTGCCAGTAGTACTAGTCGATCTACAGATACGCAGTATTTT. It encodes CASSTSRSTDTQYF.

The gene calls are TRBV15 and TRBJ1-5, with a possible D match to TRBD1 (6 bases). Per germline, CDR1 LNHNV and CDR2 YYDKDF (reference sequence). Trimming took off 5 bases at V and 6 bases at J, with 17 bases between the two ends. This CDR3 contains 15 residues. The CDR3 reads CATSPTGAIGQPQHF. The CDR3 DNA reads TGTGCCACCAGCCCCACGGGGGCGATAGGTCAGCCCCAGCATTTT.

This clone has just one count. V gene TRBV5-1 combines with J gene TRBJ2-3; 7 bases fit TRBD1. The CDR3 runs to 15 residues. Germline V gene lookup returns CDR1 SGHRS and CDR2 YFSETQ. Trimming removed 4 bases from V and 3 bases from J; junction bases left unmatched: 8. The CDR3 sequence: CASSSRTGRTDTQYF. In DNA form, the CDR3 reads TGCGCCAGCAGCAGCCGGACAGGACGGACAGATACGCAGTATTTT.

The rearrangement joins TRBV6-5 to TRBJ2-7; D possibly corresponds to TRBD1 (6 bases). Trimming took 9 bases from V and 3 from J, leaving 9 bases between them. Germline V gene sequence: CDR1 MNHEY, CDR2 SVGAGI. The CDR3 is made up of 11 amino acids. The CDR3 loop is CASSDSYEQYF. The CDR3 DNA reads as TGTGCCAGTTCGGACAGCTACGAGCAGTACTTC.

The rearrangement uses TRBV19 and TRBJ2-7, with 8 bases fitting TRBD1. Germline CDR1 reads LNHDA; CDR2 reads SQIVND (reference sequence). Trimming at V came to 5 bases and at J to 5 bases, leaving 2 bases not matched to a gene. The CDR3 runs to 12 residues. The CDR3 DNA reads TGTGCCAGTAGTGGACAGGGAGACGAGCAGTACTTC. This translates into CASSGQGDEQYF.

The chain couples TRBV18 to TRBJ2-1, with a possible D match to TRBD2 (6 bases). Germline-derived CDR1 and CDR2 are KGHSH and LQKENI. CDR3 length: 13 residues. The germline V and J ends were trimmed by 3 bases and 4 bases, with 7 bases remaining between them. The CDR3 reads CASSPGLYNEQFF. The CDR3 DNA sequence: TGTGCCAGCTCACCGGGACTTTACAATGAGCAGTTCTTC.

The chain has TRBV5-1 and TRBJ2-6; TRBD2 matches at 10 bases. Germline CDR1 reads SGHRS; CDR2 reads YFSETQ. The CDR3 length is 17 residues. The V and J ends lost 0 bases and 0 bases, in that order; junction bases with no gene match: 0. The CDR3 here is CASSLGTSGSGANVLTF. The CDR3 bases are TGCGCCAGCAGCTTGGGGACTAGCGGCTCTGGGGCCAACGTCCTGACTTTC.

This chain's CDR3 is CASSFGQGDDQPQHF. CDR3 coding DNA: TGTGCCAGCAGCTTCGGACAGGGAGACGATCAGCCCCAGCATTTT. This sequence joins TRBV7-9 and TRBJ1-5, with 8 bases fitting TRBD1. After removal of 3 bases from V and 5 bases from J, the junction contained 6 bases not matched to a gene. This CDR3 contains 15 residues. Per germline, CDR1 SEHNR and CDR2 FQNEAQ (reference sequence).

This clone was counted a few times. The chain is built from TRBV19 and TRBJ1-3, with TRBD1 as a possible D gene (6 bases). The CDR3 is 16 residues long. Germline V gives CDR1 LNHDA, CDR2 SQIVND (reference sequence). Trimming stripped 5 bases from V and 0 bases from J, with 14 bases between. The CDR3, as DNA: TGTGCCAGTAGTTCGAGGGACACCCTCTCTGGAAACACCATATATTTT. It specifies CASSSRDTLSGNTIYF.

This chain links TRBV27 with TRBJ1-5; D may be TRBD1 (5 bases). This CDR3 contains 13 residues. Germline CDR1 reads MNHEY; CDR2 reads SMNVEV (reference sequence). V lost 3 bases and J lost 6, with 9 bases in between. CDR3 nucleotides: TGTGCCAGCAGTTTCCAGACAGCTCAGCCCCAGCATTTT. It specifies CASSFQTAQPQHF.

The V gene is TRBV19, the J gene TRBJ2-5; 8 positions agree with TRBD2. J gave up 0 bases and V 4 bases, and 1 base lay outside the gene matches. This CDR3 is 14 amino acids long. Germline V gene lookup returns CDR1 LNHDA and CDR2 SQIVND (reference sequence). The CDR3 loop is CASSRGLDQETQYF. In DNA, the CDR3 is TGTGCCAGTAGTAGGGGACTAGACCAAGAGACCCAGTACTTC.

The genes are TRBV5-4 and TRBJ1-1, with 7 bases identical to TRBD1. Germline CDR1 SGHNT, CDR2 YYREEE (reference sequence). V trimming: 4 bases; J trimming: 4 bases; junction bases outside the gene matches: 19. The CDR3 loop spans 18 amino acids. In nucleotides, the CDR3 is TGTGCCAGCAGCCGATTTACCGGGACAGAAATTGGGGGCACTGAAGCTTTCTTT. As protein: CASSRFTGTEIGGTEAFF.

This clone was recorded only once. The chain links TRBV30 to TRBJ2-7; the match to TRBD1 covers 9 bases. J was trimmed by 2 bases and V by 4 bases; bases with no gene match: 3. CDR3 length: 13 residues. CDR1 is GTSNPN, CDR2 SVGIG, per germline (reference sequence). The DNA for the CDR3 is TGTGCCTGGACCAGGACAGGGGCCTACGAGCAGTACTTC. Its translation: CAWTRTGAYEQYF.